This T cell receptor (beta chain) is from a study of blood T cell repertoires in COVID-19. Study as a whole: Samples representing acute and convalescent COVID-19 were sourced from the United States, Italy and Spain. The cDNA or gDNA used as material had been derived from T cells, B-cell-depleted T cells, or PBMCs.

In the source study's methods: Quantification of nucleated cells was approximated via reference gene primer amplification. Repertoires were generated with immunoSEQ multiplex PCR, while TCRdb's copy carries only in-frame clones and drops some. V and J calls and clone size come straight from that table; D and trimming were deduced from the DNA. Among 150,000 to 200,000 clones listed, around 75% were seen once. This CDR3 is built from 13 residues. Germline V CDR1 and CDR2: KGHDR, SFDVKD. V was shortened by 3 bases and J by 5 bases, with 9 bases between the two germline ends. A Seattle source enrolled patients during active infection and followed them longitudinally.

The sample was peripheral blood. The clonotype comes from a woman aged 40 to 50 with COVID-19, enrolled during active disease. This chain connects TRBV24-1 to TRBJ2-5; D not resolved. CDR3 sequence (DNA): TGTGCCACCAGTGATGCAAGTCGGGAGACCCAGTACTTC. Protein sequence: CATSDASRETQYF.